Listed below are T cell receptor beta chains from one sample, sequenced in a study of T cell responses to AZD1222 COVID-19 vaccine. The method was immunoSEQ multiplex PCR; TCRdb's version includes in-frame clones alone and lacks a portion of them. Found here are about 96,000 clones, 89% of them singletons; the top ten hold 1.6%. The starting material was peripheral blood, obtained on day 0 of AZD1222 vaccination. These receptors were taken from an adult in good health. Both conserved end residues are part of each CDR3. The order of the fields is J gene, CDR3 length, V gene, CDR3 protein.

>TRBJ2-7|13|TRBV4-3
CASSQDWGTDPHF
>TRBJ2-7|12|TRBV19
CASSHRSYEQYF
>TRBJ1-6|15|TRBV7-3
CASSLSGTDNSPLHF
>TRBJ2-7|14|TRBV9
CASSVGQGAYEQYF
>TRBJ1-1|12|TRBV5-8
CASSSRDKKAFF
>TRBJ1-5|13|TRBV13
CASSFGGNQPQHF
>TRBJ2-3|16|TRBV6-8
CASSPGGATSTDTQYF
>TRBJ1-1|16|TRBV3-1/TRBV3-2
CASSQLDRRENTEAFF
>TRBJ2-2|14|TRBV5-5
CASSSLGGPGELFF
>TRBJ2-7|14|TRBV5-1
CASSLDSARSEQYF
>TRBJ2-7|14|TRBV4-2
CASSQKTGVHEQYF
>TRBJ2-1|15|TRBV19
CASSTHGGANNEQFF
>TRBJ2-5|14|TRBV20-1
CSASHGLAQETQYF
>TRBJ1-2|12|TRBV19
CASFQGSYGYTF
>TRBJ1-4|14|TRBV7-9
CASSARTGGEKLFF
>TRBJ1-6|16|TRBV7-3
CASRLRGGQYNSPLHF
>TRBJ2-2|15|TRBV4-2
CASSQVGGNTGELFF
>TRBJ2-5|13|TRBV29-1
CSVERGRLETQYF
>TRBJ1-2|16|TRBV18
CASSPFAGQAIYGYTF
>TRBJ2-3|17|TRBV4-3
CASSQGRQGSSTDTQYF
>TRBJ2-7|15|TRBV5-4
CASSFSGTRGYEQYF
>TRBJ1-1|14|TRBV5-1
CASSLGSGNTEAFF
>TRBJ2-2|12|TRBV11-3
CASSPDSGELFF
>TRBJ1-1|14|TRBV27
CASSYLQGRTEAFF